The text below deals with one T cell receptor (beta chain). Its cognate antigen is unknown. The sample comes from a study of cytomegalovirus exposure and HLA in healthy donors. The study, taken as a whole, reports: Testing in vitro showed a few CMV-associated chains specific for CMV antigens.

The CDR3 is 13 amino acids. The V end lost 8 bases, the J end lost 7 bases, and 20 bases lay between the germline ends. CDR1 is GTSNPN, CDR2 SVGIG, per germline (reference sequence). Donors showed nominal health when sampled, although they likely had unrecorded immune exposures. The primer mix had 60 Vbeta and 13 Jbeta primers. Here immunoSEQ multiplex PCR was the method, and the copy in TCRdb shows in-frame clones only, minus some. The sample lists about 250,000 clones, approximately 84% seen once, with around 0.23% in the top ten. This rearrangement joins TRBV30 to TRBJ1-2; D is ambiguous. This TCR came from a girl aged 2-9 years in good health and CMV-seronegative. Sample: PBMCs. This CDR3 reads CAKRTGNHGGYTF. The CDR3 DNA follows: TGTGCCAAACGTACGGGTAACCATGGTGGCTACACCTTC.